The clone carrying this T cell receptor beta chain has more than one count but fewer than ten. The method was immunoSEQ multiplex PCR; TCRdb's version includes in-frame clones alone and lacks a portion of them. The sample lists fewer than 200,000 clones, more than 90% occurring once. These data originate in a study of control samples from healthy donors and cancer patients. Sequencing was carried out using blood. The receptor was derived from a man aged 25-45 years in good health.

The CDR3 sequence is CASSGVVGLETQYF. The CDR3 DNA sequence: TGTGCCAGCAGCGGGGTCGTGGGGCTCGAGACCCAGTACTTC. This chain links TRBV7-2 with TRBJ2-5; D is possibly TRBD1 (5 bases). V gave up 5 bases and J gave up 5 bases, with 15 bases separating them. The length of the CDR3 is 14 residues. Looked up from germline, CDR1 is SGHTA and CDR2 is FQGNSA.